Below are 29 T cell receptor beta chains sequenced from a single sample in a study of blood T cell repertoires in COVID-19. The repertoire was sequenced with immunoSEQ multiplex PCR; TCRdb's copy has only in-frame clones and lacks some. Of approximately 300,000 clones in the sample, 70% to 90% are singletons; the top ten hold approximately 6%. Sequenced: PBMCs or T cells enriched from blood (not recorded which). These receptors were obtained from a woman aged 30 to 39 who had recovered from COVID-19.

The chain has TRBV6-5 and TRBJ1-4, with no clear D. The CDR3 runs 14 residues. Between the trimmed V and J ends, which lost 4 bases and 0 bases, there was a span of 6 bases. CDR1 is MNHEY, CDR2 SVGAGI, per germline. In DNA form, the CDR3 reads TGTGCCAGCAGTTCAGTTGCAACTAATGAAAAACTGTTTTTT. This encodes CASSSVATNEKLFF.

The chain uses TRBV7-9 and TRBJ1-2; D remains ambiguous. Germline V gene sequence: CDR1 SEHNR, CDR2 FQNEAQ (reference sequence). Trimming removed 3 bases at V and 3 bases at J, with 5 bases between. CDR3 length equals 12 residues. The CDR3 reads CASSFSDYGYTF. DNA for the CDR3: TGTGCCAGCAGCTTCAGTGACTATGGCTACACCTTC.

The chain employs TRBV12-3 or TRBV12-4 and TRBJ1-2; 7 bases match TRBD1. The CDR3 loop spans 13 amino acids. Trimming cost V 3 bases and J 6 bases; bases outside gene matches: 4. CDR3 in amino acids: CASSFKGANGYTF. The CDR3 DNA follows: TGTGCCAGCAGTTTTAAGGGGGCAAATGGCTACACCTTC.

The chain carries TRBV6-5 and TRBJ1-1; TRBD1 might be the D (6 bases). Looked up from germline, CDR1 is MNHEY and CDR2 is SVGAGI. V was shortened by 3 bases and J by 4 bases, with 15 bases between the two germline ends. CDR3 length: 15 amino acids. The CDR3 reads CASSYGGAVITEAFF. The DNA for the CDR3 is TGTGCCAGCAGTTATGGGGGCGCGGTGATCACTGAAGCTTTCTTT.

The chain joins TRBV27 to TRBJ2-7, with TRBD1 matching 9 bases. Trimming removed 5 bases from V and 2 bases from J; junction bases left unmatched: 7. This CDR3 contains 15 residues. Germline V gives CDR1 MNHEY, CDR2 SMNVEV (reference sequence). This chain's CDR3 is CASSLTGTGPYEQYF. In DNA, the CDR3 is TGTGCCAGCAGTCTCACCGGGACAGGGCCCTACGAGCAGTACTTC.

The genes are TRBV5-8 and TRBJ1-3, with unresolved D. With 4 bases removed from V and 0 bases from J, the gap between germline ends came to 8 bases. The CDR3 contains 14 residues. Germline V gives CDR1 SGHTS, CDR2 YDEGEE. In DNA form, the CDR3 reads TGTGCCAGCAGCCGCGGATCCTCTGGAAACACCATATATTTT. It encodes CASSRGSSGNTIYF.

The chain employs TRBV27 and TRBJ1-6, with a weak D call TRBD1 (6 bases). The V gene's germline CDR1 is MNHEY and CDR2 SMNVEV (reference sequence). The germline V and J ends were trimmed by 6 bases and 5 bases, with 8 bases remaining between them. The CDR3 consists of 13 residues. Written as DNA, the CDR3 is TGTGCCAGCAGGGGACAAGATAATTCACCCCTCCACTTT. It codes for CASRGQDNSPLHF.

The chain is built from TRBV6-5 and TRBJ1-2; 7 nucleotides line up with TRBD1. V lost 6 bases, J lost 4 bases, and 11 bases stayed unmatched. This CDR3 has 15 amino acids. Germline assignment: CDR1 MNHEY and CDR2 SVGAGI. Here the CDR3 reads CASSPRDSPIYGYTF. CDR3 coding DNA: TGTGCCAGCAGCCCCCGGGACAGCCCAATCTATGGCTACACCTTC.

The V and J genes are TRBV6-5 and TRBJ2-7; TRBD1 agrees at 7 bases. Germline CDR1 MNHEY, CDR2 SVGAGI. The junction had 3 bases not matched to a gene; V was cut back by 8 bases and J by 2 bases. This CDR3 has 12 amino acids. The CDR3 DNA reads TGTGCCAGCGCAGGGGGAACCTACGAGCAGTACTTC. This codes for CASAGGTYEQYF.

The CDR3 coding sequence is TGCGCCAGCAGCTCCGGGACAGAAAGTGTTTCACCCCTCCACTTT. Residues: CASSSGTESVSPLHF. The rearrangement uses TRBV5-1 and TRBJ1-6, with 7 bases identical to TRBD1. Trimming took 3 bases from V and 9 from J; bases not matched to a gene: 9. The CDR3 contains 15 residues. Per germline, CDR1 SGHRS and CDR2 YFSETQ.

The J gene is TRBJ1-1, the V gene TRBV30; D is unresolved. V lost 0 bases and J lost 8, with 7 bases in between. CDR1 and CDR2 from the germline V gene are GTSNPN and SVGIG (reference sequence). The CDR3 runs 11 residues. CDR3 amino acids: CAWSVLVEAFF. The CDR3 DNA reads TGTGCCTGGAGTGTACTGGTAGAAGCTTTCTTT.

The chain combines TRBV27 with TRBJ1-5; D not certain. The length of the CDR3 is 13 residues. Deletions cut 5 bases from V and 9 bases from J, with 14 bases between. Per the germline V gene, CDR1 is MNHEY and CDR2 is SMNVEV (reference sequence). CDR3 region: CASSRGSPPPQHF. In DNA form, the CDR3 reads TGTGCCAGCAGTAGAGGGTCACCTCCGCCCCAGCATTTT.

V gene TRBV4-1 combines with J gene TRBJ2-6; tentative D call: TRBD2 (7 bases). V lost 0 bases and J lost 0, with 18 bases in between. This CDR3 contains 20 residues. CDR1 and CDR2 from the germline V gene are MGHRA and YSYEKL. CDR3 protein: CASSQEGGGALGSGANVLTF. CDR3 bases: TGCGCCAGCAGCCAAGAAGGAGGGGGGGCATTGGGCTCTGGGGCCAACGTCCTGACTTTC.

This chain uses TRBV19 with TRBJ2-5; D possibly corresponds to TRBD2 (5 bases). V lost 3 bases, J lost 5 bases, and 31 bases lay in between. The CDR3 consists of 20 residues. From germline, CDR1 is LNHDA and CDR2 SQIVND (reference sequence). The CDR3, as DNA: TGTGCCAGTAGTATTGTGGGTCATCGGCCGAGCGGCCCAAGAACGGAGACCCAGTACTTC. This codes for CASSIVGHRPSGPRTETQYF. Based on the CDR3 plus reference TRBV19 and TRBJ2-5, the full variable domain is DGGITQSPKYLFRKEGQNVTLSCEQNLNHDAMYWYRQDPGQGLRLIYYSQIVNDFQKGDIAEGYSVSREKKESFPLTVTSAQKNPTAFYLCASSIVGHRPSGPRTETQYFGPGTRLLVL.

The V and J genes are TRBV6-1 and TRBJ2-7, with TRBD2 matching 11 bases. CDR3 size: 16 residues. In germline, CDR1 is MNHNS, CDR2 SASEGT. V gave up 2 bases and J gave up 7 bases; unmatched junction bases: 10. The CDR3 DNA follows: TGTGCCAGCAGTGAACGGGTAGCGGGGGGGCCGGGGGAGCAGTACTTC. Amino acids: CASSERVAGGPGEQYF.

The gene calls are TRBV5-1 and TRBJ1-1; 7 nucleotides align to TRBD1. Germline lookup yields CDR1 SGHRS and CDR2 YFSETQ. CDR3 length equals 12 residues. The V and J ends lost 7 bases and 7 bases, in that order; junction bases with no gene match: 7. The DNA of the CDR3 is TGCGCCAGCCGGGACAGCGTAAGTGAAGCTTTCTTT. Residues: CASRDSVSEAFF.

The CDR3 region is CASSPFPDRVNQPQHF. As DNA, the CDR3 is TGTGCCAGCAGTCCCTTCCCGGACAGGGTCAATCAGCCCCAGCATTTT. The chain couples TRBV27 to TRBJ1-5, with TRBD1 matching over 8 bases. Germline loops: CDR1 MNHEY, CDR2 SMNVEV (reference sequence). Trimming cost V 5 bases and J 3 bases; bases outside gene matches: 9. The CDR3 is 16 amino acids.

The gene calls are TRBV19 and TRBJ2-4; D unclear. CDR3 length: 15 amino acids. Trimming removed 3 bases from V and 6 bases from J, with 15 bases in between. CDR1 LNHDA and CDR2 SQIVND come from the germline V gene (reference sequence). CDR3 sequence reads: CASSIVARQGNIQYF. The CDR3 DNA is TGTGCCAGTAGTATTGTCGCCCGACAAGGAAACATTCAGTACTTC.

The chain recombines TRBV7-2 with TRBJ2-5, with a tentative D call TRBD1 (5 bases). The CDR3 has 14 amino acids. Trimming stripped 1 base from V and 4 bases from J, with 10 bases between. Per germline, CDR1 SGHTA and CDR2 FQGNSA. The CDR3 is CASSLETVRETQYF. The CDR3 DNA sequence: TGTGCCAGCAGCTTAGAGACAGTTAGAGAGACCCAGTACTTC. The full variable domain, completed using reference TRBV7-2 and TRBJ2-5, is GAGVSQSPSNKVTEKGKDVELRCDPISGHTALYWYRQSLGQGLEFLIYFQGNSAPDKSGLPSDRFSAERTGGSVSTLTIQRTQQEDSAVYLCASSLETVRETQYFGPGTRLLVL.

The CDR3 here is CASSQDGDRGRCTIYF. The CDR3 region has the DNA TGTGCCAGCAGCCAGGATGGGGACAGGGGCCGCTGCACCATATATTTT. The chain uses TRBV3-1 (or the pseudogene TRBV3-2) and TRBJ1-3; TRBD1 matches 10 bases. Trimming cost V 3 bases and J 9 bases; bases outside gene matches: 11. The CDR3 is made up of 16 amino acids. Germline CDR1 reads LGHDT; CDR2 reads YNNKEL (reference sequence).

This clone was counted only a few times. The CDR3 DNA sequence: TGTGCCAGCAGCTTAAGCGGGGGCGGAAATCAGCCCCAGCATTTT. It codes for CASSLSGGGNQPQHF. The rearrangement links TRBV7-3 to TRBJ1-5; D might be TRBD1 (6 bases). Looked up from germline, CDR1 is SGHTA and CDR2 is FQGTGA. Trimming shortened V by 1 base and J by 4 bases, and 11 bases separated the two germline ends. The CDR3 runs to 15 residues. The entire variable domain, with the rest obtained from reference TRBV7-3 and TRBJ1-5, is as follows: GAGVSQTPSNKVTEKGKYVELRCDPISGHTALYWYRQSLGQGPEFLIYFQGTGAADDSGLPNDRFFAVRPEGSVSTLKIQRTERGDSAVYLCASSLSGGGNQPQHFGDGTRLSIL.

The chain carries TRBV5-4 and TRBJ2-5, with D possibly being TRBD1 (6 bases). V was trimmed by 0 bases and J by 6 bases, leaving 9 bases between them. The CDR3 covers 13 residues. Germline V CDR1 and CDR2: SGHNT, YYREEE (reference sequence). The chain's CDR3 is CASSLGGLKTQYF. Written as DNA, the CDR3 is TGTGCCAGCAGCTTGGGGGGGCTGAAGACCCAGTACTTC.

The CDR3 protein is CATNRGGNEQYF. Written as DNA, the CDR3 is TGTGCCACCAACAGGGGGGGTAACGAGCAGTACTTC. The chain carries TRBV15 and TRBJ2-7; D perhaps matches TRBD1 (8 bases). Germline values: CDR1 LNHNV, CDR2 YYDKDF (reference sequence). V was trimmed by 7 bases and J by 5 bases, leaving 12 bases between them. The CDR3 sequence is 12 residues long.

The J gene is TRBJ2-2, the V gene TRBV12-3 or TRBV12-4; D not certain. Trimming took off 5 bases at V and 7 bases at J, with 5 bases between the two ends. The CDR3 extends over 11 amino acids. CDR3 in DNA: TGTGCCAGCAGTCCCGGCGGGGAGCTGTTTTTT. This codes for CASSPGGELFF.

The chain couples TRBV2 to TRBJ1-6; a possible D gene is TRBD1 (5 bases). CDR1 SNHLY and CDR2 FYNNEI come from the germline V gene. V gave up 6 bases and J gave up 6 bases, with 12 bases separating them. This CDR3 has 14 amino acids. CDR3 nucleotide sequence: TGTGCCAGCAGGCCGGGGGGAACTAATTCACCCCTCCACTTT. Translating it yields CASRPGGTNSPLHF.

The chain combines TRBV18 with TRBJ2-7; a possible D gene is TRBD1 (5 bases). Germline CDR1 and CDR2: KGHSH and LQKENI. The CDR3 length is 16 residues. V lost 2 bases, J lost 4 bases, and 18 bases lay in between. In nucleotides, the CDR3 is TGTGCCAGCTCACCAAAGGTTACAGGCTACTATTACGAGCAGTACTTC. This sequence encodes CASSPKVTGYYYEQYF.

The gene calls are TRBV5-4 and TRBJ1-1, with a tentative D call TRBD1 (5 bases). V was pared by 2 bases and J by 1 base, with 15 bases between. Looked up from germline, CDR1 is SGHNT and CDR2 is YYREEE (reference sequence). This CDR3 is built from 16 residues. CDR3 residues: CASSFPVAGGNTEAFF. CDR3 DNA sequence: TGTGCCAGCAGCTTTCCCGTTGCGGGGGGGAACACTGAAGCTTTCTTT. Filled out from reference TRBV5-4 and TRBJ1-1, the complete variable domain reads ETGVTQSPTHLIKTRGQQVTLRCSSQSGHNTVSWYQQALGQGPQFIFQYYREEENGRGNFPPRFSGLQFPNYSSELNVNALELDDSALYLCASSFPVAGGNTEAFFGQGTRLTVV.

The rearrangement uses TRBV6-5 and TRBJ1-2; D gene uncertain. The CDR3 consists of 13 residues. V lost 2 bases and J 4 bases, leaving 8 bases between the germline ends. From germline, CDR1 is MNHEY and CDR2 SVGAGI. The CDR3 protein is CASSYAGSYGYTF. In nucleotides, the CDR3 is TGTGCCAGCAGTTACGCGGGGAGCTATGGCTACACCTTC.

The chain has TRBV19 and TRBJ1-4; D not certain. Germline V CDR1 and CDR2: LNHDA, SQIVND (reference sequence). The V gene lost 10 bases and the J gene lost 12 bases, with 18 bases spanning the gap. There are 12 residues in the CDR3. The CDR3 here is CATNPGSQQLFF. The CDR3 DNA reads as TGTGCCACCAACCCGGGGTCACAGCAACTGTTTTTT.